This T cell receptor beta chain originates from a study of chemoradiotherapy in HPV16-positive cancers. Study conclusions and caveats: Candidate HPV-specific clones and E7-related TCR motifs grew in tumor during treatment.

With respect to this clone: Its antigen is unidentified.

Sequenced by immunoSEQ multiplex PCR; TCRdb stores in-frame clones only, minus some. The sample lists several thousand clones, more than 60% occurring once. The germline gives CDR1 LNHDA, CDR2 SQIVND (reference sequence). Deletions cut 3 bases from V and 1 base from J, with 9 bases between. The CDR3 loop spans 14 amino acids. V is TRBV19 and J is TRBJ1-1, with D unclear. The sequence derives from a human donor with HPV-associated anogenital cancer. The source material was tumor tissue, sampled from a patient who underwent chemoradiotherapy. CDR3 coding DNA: TGTGCCAGTAGTATCCAGTTCCCGAACACTGAAGCTTTCTTT. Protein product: CASSIQFPNTEAFF.